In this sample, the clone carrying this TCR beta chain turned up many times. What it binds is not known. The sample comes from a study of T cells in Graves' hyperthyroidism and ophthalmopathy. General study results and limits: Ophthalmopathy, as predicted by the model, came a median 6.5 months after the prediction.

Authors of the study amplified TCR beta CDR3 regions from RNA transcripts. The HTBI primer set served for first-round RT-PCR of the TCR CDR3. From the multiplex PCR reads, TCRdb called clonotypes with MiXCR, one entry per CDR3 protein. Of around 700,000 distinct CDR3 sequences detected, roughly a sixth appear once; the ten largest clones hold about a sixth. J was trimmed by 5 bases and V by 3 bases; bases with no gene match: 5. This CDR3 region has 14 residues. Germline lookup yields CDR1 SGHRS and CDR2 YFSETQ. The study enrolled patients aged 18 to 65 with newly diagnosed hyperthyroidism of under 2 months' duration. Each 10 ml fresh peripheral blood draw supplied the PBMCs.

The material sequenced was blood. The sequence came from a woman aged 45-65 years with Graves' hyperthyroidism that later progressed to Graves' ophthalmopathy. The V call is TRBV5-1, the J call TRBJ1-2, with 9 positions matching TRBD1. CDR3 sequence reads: CASSYLQGAYGYTF. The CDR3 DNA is TGCGCCAGCAGCTATCTACAGGGGGCTTATGGCTACACCTTC. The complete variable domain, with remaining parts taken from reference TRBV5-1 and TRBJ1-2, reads KAGVTQTPRYLIKTRGQQVTLSCSPISGHRSVSWYQQTPGQGLQFLFEYFSETQRNKGNFPGRFSGRQFSNSRSEMNVSTLELGDSALYLCASSYLQGAYGYTFGSGTRLTVV.